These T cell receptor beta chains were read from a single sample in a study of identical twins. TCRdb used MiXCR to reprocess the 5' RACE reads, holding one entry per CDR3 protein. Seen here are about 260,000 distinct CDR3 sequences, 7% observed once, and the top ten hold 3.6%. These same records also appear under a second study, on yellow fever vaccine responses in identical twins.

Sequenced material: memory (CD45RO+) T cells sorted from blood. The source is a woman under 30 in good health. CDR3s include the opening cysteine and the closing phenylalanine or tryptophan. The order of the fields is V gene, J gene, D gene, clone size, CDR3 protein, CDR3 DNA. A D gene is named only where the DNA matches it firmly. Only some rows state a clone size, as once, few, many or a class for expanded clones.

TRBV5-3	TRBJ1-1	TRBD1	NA	CARSLDSLDRGSQWDTEAFF	TGTGCCAGAAGCTTGGACTCCCTGGACAGGGGCTCACAATGGGACACTGAAGCTTTCTTT
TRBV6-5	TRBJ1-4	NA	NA	CASSASRNRNEKLFF	TGTGCCAGCAGTGCCTCGCGTAACCGGAATGAAAAACTGTTTTTT
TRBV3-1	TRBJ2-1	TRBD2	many	CASSHSSGTYNEQFF	TGTGCCAGCAGCCACTCTAGCGGTACCTACAATGAGCAGTTCTTC
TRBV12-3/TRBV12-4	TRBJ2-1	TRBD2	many	CASSPLAGYEQFF	TGTGCCAGCAGTCCCCTAGCGGGATACGAGCAGTTCTTC
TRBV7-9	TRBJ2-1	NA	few	CASVPSLGYNEQFF	TGTGCCAGCGTCCCTTCGTTGGGTTACAATGAGCAGTTCTTC
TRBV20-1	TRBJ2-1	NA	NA	CSAPRASSPYNEQFF	TGCAGTGCTCCCCGGGCTAGCTCCCCTTACAATGAGCAGTTCTTC
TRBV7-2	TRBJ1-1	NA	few	CASSLEARPNTEAFF	TGTGCCAGCAGCTTAGAGGCACGGCCGAACACTGAAGCTTTCTTT
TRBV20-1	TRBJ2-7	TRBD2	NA	CSASPTRIAGAEQYF	TGCAGTGCTAGCCCTACCCGTATAGCGGGAGCCGAGCAGTACTTC
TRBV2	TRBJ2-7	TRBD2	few	CASSEASGATKQYF	TGTGCCAGCAGTGAGGCTAGCGGGGCTACGAAGCAGTACTTC
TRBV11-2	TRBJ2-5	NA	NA	CASSLTGAGETQYF	TGTGCCAGCAGCTTAACGGGGGCCGGAGAGACCCAGTACTTC
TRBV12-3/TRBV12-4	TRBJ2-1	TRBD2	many	CAITPASTLAGGRDEQFF	TGTGCCATCACCCCTGCATCGACATTAGCGGGAGGGAGAGATGAGCAGTTCTTC
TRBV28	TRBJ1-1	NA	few	CASTWAREAFF	TGTGCCAGCACCTGGGCCCGAGAAGCTTTCTTT
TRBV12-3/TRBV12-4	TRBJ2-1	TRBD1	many	CASIRDRTYNEQFF	TGTGCCAGCATCAGGGACAGGACCTACAATGAGCAGTTCTTC
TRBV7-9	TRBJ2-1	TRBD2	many	CASSSLTGGGRTEQFF	TGTGCCAGCAGCTCCCTTACGGGGGGAGGGAGGACGGAGCAGTTCTTC
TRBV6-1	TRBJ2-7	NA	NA	CASNSPVREQYF	TGTGCCAGCAATTCCCCCGTCCGGGAGCAGTACTTC
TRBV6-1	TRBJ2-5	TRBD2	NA	CASKGLAGGKETQYF	TGTGCCAGCAAGGGACTAGCGGGAGGGAAAGAGACCCAGTACTTC
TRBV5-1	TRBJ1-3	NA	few	CASSFAQGGNTIYF	TGCGCCAGCAGCTTTGCACAGGGCGGAAACACCATATATTTT
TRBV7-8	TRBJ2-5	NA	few	CASSLATSQSGTQYF	TGTGCCAGCAGCTTAGCCACGAGCCAGAGCGGGACCCAGTACTTC
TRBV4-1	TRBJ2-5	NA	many	CASRQDVSRPQETQYF	TGCGCCAGCAGACAAGATGTATCTAGGCCACAAGAGACCCAGTACTTC
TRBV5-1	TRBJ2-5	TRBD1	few	CASSVAGQGMQETQYF	TGCGCCAGCAGCGTCGCGGGACAGGGGATGCAAGAGACCCAGTACTTC
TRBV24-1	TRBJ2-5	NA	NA	CATSDSGRVQETQYF	TGTGCCACCAGTGATTCGGGTAGGGTCCAAGAGACCCAGTACTTC
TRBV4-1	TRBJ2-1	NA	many	CASSQDRNNEQFF	TGCGCCAGCAGCCAAGATCGGAACAATGAGCAGTTCTTC
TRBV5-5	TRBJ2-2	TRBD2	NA	CASSPPRGYTGELFF	TGTGCCAGCAGCCCACCGCGGGGGTACACCGGGGAGCTGTTTTTT
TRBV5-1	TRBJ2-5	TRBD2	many	CASSLGRIAGPKETQYF	TGCGCCAGCAGCTTGGGCCGAATAGCGGGACCTAAAGAGACCCAGTACTTC
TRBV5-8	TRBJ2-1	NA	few	CASSLTNPGRPYNEQFF	TGTGCCAGCAGCTTGACTAACCCCGGCCGTCCCTACAATGAGCAGTTCTTC
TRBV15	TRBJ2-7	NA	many	CATSRGAVGDEQYF	TGTGCCACCAGCAGAGGGGCCGTCGGGGACGAGCAGTACTTC
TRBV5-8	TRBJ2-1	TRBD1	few	CASSLGTGQNEQFF	TGTGCCAGCAGCTTAGGGACAGGTCAGAATGAGCAGTTCTTC
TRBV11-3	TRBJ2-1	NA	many	CASSLQGFYNEQFF	TGTGCCAGCAGCCTTCAGGGATTTTACAATGAGCAGTTCTTC
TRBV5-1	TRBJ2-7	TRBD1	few	CASSQDRSSYEQYF	TGCGCCAGCAGCCAGGACAGGAGCTCCTACGAGCAGTACTTC
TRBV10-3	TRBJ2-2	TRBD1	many	CAISTGQGDTGELFF	TGTGCCATCAGTACCGGACAGGGAGATACCGGGGAGCTGTTTTTT
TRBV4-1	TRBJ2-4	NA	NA	CASSHHTTKNIQYF	TGCGCCAGCAGCCACCACACAACCAAAAACATTCAGTACTTC
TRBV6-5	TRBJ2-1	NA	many	CASRGTSGQFF	TGTGCCAGCAGGGGGACCTCGGGTCAGTTCTTC
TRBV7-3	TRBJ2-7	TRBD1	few	CASSLRGQGSHEQYF	TGTGCCAGCAGCTTAAGGGGACAGGGTTCCCACGAGCAGTACTTC
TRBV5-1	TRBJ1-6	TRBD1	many	CASSAGTGTIGNSPLHF	TGCGCCAGCAGCGCCGGGACAGGGACCATAGGGAATTCACCCCTCCACTTT
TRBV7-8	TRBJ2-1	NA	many	CASSTNNEQFF	TGTGCCAGCAGCACAAACAATGAGCAGTTCTTC
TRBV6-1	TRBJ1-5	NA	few	CASTDGGGYNQPQHF	TGTGCCAGCACCGACGGAGGGGGGTACAATCAGCCCCAGCATTTT
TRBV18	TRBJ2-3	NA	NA	CASSPPGHGPTDTQYF	TGTGCCAGCTCACCACCGGGACACGGGCCCACAGATACGCAGTATTTT
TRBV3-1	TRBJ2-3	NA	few	CASSETFSGTDTQYF	TGTGCCAGCAGCGAAACCTTCTCGGGCACAGATACGCAGTATTTT
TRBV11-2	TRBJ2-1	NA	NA	CASSSGPAGYNEQFF	TGTGCCAGCAGCTCGGGCCCAGCGGGCTACAATGAGCAGTTCTTC
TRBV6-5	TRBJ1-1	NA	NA	CASSSGHVNTEAFF	TGTGCCAGCAGTTCGGGACACGTGAACACTGAAGCTTTCTTT
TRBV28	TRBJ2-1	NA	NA	CASSLTTHEQFF	TGTGCCAGCAGTTTAACTACCCATGAGCAGTTCTTC
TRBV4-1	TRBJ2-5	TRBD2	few	CASSQMLLAGGPQETQYF	TGCGCCAGCAGCCAAATGTTATTAGCGGGGGGGCCTCAAGAGACCCAGTACTTC
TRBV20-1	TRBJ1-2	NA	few	CSVREAGKRDYGYTF	TGCAGTGTTAGAGAGGCAGGGAAGAGGGACTATGGCTACACCTTC
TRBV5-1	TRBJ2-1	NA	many	CASSLGWAGPTYNEQFF	TGCGCCAGCAGCTTGGGTTGGGCCGGGCCAACCTACAATGAGCAGTTCTTC
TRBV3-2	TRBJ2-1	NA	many	CASSRIGDRGNNEQFF	TGTGCCAGCAGCCGAATCGGGGACAGGGGGAATAATGAGCAGTTCTTC
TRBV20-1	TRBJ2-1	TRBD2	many	CSARDRGSGGASEQFF	TGCAGTGCTAGAGATCGGGGTAGCGGGGGGGCGAGTGAGCAGTTCTTC
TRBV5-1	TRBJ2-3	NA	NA	CASSLLLVTDTQYF	TGCGCCAGCAGCTTGCTTCTGGTCACAGATACGCAGTATTTT
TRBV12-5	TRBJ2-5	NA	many	CASGLGTIEAGETQYF	TGTGCTAGTGGTTTGGGCACCATCGAGGCGGGTGAGACCCAGTACTTC
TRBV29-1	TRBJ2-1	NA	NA	CSVGGDAGLDEQFF	TGCAGCGTTGGGGGGGATGCAGGGCTGGATGAGCAGTTCTTC
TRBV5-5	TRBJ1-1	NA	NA	CASSPGRVPNTEAFF	TGTGCCAGCAGCCCCGGAAGGGTTCCGAACACTGAAGCTTTCTTT
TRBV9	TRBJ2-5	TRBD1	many	CASSVGQGTETQYF	TGTGCCAGCAGCGTAGGACAGGGTACCGAGACCCAGTACTTC
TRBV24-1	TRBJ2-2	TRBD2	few	CATRTSGNTGELFF	TGTGCCACCAGAACTAGCGGGAACACCGGGGAGCTGTTTTTT
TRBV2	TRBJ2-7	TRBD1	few	CASSPQGQGTYEQYF	TGTGCCAGCAGTCCTCAGGGACAGGGGACCTACGAGCAGTACTTC
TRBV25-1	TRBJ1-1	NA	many	CASTRGADTEAFF	TGTGCCAGCACAAGGGGCGCAGACACTGAAGCTTTCTTT